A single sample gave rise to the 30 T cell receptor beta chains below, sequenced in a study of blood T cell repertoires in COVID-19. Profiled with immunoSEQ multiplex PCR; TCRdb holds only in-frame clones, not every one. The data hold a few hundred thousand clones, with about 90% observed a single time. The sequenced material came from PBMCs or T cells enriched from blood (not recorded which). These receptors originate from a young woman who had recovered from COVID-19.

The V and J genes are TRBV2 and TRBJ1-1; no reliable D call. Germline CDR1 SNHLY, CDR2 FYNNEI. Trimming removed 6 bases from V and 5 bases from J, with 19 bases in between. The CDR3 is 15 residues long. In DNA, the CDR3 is TGTGCCAGCAGCCCTTCCCGGGCATCGGGGACTGAAGCTTTCTTT. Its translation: CASSPSRASGTEAFF. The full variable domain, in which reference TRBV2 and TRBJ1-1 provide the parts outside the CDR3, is EPEVTQTPSHQVTQMGQEVILRCVPISNHLYFYWYRQILGQKVEFLVSFYNNEISEKSEIFDDQFSVERPDGSNFTLKIRSTKLEDSAMYFCASSPSRASGTEAFFGQGTRLTVV.

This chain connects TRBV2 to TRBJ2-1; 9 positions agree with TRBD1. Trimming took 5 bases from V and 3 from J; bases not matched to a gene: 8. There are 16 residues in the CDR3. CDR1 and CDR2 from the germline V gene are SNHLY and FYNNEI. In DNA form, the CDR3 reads TGTGCCAGCAGTCCACAGCGGGGACAGGGCTACAATGAGCAGTTCTTC. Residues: CASSPQRGQGYNEQFF.

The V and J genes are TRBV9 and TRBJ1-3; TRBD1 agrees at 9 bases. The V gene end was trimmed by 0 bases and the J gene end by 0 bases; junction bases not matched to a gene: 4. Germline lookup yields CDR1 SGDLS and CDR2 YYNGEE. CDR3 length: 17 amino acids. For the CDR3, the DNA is TGTGCCAGCAGCGTAGTGGCGGGACAGGGCTCTGGAAACACCATATATTTT. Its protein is CASSVVAGQGSGNTIYF.

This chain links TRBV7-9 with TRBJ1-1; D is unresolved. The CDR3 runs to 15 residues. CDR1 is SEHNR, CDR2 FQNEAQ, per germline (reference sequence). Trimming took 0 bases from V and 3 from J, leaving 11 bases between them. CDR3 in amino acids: CASSLAGAWDTEAFF. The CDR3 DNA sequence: TGTGCCAGCAGCTTAGCGGGCGCGTGGGACACTGAAGCTTTCTTT.

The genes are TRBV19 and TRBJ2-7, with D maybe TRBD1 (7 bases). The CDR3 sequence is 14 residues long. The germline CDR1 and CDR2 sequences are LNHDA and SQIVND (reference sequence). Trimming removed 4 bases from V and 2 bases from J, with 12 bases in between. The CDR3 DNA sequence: TGTGCCAGTAGTACAGGGGGGAAGGCCTACGAGCAGTACTTC. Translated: CASSTGGKAYEQYF.

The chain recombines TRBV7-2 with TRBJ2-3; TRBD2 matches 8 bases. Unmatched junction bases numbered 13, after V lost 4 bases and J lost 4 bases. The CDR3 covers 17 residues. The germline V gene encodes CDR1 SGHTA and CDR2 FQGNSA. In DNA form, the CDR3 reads TGTGCCAGCAGCTACGGCAGAGCGAGCGGGGGCGCAGATACGCAGTATTTT. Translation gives CASSYGRASGGADTQYF.

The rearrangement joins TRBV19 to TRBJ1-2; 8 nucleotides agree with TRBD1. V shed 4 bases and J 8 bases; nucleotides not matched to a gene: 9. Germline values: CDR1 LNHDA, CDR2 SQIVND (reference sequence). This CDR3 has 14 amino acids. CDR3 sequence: CASSTKFRGLGYTF. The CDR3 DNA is TGTGCCAGTAGTACTAAATTCAGGGGGCTGGGCTACACCTTC.

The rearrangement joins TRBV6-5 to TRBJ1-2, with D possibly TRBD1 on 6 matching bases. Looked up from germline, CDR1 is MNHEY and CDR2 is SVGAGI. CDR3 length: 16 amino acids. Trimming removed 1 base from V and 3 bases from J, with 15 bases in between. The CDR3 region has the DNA TGTGCCAGCAGTTACTGGCCCGAAGGGGGGGACTATGGCTACACCTTC. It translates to CASSYWPEGGDYGYTF.

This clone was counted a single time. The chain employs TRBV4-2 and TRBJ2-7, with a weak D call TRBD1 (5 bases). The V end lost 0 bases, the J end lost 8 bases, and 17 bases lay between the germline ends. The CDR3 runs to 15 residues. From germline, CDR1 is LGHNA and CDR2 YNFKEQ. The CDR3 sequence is CASSQDRSATVKQYF. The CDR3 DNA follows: TGTGCCAGCAGCCAAGATCGTTCGGCGACAGTCAAGCAGTACTTC.

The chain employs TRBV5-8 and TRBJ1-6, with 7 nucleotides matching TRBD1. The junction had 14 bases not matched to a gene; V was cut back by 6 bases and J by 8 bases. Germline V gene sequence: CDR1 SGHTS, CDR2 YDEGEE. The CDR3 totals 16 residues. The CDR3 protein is CASNQGVFTGYSPLHF. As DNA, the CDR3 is TGTGCCAGCAATCAGGGGGTATTTACCGGGTATTCACCCCTCCACTTT.

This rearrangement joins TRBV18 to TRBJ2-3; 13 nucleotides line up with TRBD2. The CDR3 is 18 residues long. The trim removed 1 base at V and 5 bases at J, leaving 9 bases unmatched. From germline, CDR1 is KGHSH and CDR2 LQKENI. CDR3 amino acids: CASSPLGLAGVPGDTQYF. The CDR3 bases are TGTGCCAGCTCACCACTCGGACTAGCGGGAGTCCCTGGAGATACGCAGTATTTT. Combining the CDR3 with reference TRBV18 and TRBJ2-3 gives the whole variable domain NAGVMQNPRHLVRRRGQEARLRCSPMKGHSHVYWYRQLPEEGLKFMVYLQKENIIDESGMPKERFSAEFPKEGPSILRIQQVVRGDSAAYFCASSPLGLAGVPGDTQYFGPGTRLTVL.

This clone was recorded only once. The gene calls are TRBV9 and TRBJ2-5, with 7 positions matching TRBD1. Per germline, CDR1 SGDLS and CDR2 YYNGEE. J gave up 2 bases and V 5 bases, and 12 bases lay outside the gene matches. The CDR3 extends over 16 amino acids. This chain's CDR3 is CASSGTGTAIQETQYF. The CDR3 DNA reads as TGTGCCAGCAGTGGTACCGGGACAGCAATTCAAGAGACCCAGTACTTC.

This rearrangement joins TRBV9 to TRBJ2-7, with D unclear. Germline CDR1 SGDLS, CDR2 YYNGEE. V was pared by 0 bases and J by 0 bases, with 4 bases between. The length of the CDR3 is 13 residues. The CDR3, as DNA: TGTGCCAGCAGCGTAGACAGCTCCTACGAGCAGTACTTC. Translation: CASSVDSSYEQYF.

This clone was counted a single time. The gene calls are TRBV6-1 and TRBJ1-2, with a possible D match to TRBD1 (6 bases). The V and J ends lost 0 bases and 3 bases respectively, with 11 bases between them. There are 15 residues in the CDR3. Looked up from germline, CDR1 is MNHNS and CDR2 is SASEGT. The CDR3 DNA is TGTGCCAGCAGTGAAGCACAGGACAGCTACTATGGCTACACCTTC. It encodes CASSEAQDSYYGYTF.

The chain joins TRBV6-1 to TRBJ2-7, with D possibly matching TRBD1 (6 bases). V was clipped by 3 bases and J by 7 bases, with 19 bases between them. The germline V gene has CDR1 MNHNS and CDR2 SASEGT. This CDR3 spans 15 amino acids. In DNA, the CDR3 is TGTGCCAGCAGTGATTCAGGGGTTTTAAACCTAGAGCAGTACTTC. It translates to CASSDSGVLNLEQYF.

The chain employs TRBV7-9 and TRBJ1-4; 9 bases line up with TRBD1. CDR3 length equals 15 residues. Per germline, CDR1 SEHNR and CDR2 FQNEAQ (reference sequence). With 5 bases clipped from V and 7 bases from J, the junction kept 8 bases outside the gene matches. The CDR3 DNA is TGTGCCAGCAGCCTTATACAGGGGGCGCTTGAAAAACTGTTTTTT. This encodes CASSLIQGALEKLFF.

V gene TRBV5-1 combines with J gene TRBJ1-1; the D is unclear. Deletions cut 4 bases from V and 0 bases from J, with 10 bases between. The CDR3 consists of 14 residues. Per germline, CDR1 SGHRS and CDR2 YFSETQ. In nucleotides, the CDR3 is TGCGCCAGCAGCCGGGAGGGCATGAACACTGAAGCTTTCTTT. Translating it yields CASSREGMNTEAFF.

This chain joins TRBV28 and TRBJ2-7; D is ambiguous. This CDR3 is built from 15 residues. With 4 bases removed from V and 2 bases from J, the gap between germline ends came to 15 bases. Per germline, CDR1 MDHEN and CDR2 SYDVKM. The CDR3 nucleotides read TGTGCCAGCAGTTCACCGGCCAGGTTCACCTACGAGCAGTACTTC. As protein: CASSSPARFTYEQYF.

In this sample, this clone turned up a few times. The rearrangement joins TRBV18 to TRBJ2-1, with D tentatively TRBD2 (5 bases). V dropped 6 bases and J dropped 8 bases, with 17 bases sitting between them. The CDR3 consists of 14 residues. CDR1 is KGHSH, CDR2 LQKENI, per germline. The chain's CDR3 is CASSELSGGYEQFF. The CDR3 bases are TGTGCCAGCTCGGAACTCTCCGGAGGCTATGAGCAGTTCTTC.

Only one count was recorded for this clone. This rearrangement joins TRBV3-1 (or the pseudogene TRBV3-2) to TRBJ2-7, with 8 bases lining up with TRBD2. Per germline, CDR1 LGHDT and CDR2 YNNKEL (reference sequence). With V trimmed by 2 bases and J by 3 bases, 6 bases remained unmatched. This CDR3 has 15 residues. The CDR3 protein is CASSQRAGTSYEQYF. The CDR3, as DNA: TGTGCCAGCAGCCAACGCGCCGGGACTAGCTACGAGCAGTACTTC.

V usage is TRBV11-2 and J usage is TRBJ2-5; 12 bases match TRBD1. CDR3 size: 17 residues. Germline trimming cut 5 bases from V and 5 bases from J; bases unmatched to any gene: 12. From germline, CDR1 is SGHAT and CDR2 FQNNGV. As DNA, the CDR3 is TGTGCCAGCAGCCAGCTAAGGGGGGACAGGGGGCGGGAGACCCAGTACTTC. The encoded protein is CASSQLRGDRGRETQYF. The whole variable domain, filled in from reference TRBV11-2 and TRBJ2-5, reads EAGVAQSPRYKIIEKRQSVAFWCNPISGHATLYWYQQILGQGPKLLIQFQNNGVVDDSQLPKDRFSAERLKGVDSTLKIQPAKLEDSAVYLCASSQLRGDRGRETQYFGPGTRLLVL.

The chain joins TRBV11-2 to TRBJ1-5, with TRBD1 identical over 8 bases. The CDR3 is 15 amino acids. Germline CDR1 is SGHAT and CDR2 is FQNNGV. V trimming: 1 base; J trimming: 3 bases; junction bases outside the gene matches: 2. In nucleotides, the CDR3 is TGTGCCAGCAGCTTAGGACAGGGGAACAATCAGCCCCAGCATTTT. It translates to CASSLGQGNNQPQHF.

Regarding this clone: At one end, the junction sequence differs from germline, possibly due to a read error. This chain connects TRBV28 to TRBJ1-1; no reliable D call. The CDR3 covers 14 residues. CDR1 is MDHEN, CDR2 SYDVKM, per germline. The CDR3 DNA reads TGTGCCAGCAGTCTCGGAGGGCTGAAAACTGAAGCTTTCTTT. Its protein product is CASSLGGLKTEAFF.

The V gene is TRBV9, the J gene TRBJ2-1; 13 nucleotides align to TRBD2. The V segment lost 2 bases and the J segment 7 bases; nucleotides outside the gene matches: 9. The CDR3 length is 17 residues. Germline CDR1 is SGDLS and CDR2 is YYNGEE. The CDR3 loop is CASSVGLAGDHRNEQFF. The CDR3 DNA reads TGTGCCAGCAGCGTTGGACTAGCGGGAGATCATAGGAATGAGCAGTTCTTC.

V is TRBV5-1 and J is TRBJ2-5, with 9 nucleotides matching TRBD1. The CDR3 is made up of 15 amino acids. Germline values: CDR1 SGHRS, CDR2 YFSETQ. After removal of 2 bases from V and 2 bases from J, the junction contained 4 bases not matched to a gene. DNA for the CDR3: TGCGCCAGCAGCTTAGGACAGGGGAAACAAGAGACCCAGTACTTC. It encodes CASSLGQGKQETQYF.

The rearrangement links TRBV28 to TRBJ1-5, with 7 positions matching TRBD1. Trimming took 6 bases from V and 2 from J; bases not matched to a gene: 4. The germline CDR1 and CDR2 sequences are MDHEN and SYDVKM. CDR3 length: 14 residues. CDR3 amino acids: CASSPGQGNQPQHF. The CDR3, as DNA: TGTGCCAGCAGCCCAGGACAGGGCAATCAGCCCCAGCATTTT.

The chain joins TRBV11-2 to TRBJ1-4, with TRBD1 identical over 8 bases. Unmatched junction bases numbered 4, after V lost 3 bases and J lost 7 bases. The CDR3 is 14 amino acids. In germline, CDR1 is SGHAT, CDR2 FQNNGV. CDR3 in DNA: TGTGCCAGCAGCTTCGGACAGGGAGGTGAAAAACTGTTTTTT. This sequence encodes CASSFGQGGEKLFF.

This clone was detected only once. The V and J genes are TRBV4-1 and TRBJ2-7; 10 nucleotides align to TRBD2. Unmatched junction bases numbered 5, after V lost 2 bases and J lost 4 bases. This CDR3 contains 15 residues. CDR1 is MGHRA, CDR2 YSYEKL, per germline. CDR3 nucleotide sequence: TGCGCCAGCAGCCAAACTAGCGGGGTCTGGTACGAGCAGTACTTC. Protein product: CASSQTSGVWYEQYF.

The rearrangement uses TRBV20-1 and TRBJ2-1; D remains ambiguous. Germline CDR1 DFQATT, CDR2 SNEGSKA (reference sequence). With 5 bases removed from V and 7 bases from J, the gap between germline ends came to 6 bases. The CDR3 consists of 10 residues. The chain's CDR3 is CSASRNEQFF. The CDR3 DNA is TGCAGTGCTTCTAGGAATGAGCAGTTCTTC.

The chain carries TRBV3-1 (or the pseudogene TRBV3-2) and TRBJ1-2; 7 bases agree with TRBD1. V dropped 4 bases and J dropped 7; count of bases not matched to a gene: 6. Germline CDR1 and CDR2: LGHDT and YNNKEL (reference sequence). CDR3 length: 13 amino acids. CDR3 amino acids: CASSPGQARGYTF. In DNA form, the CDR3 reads TGTGCCAGCAGCCCCGGACAGGCACGTGGCTACACCTTC.